The rows below give T cell receptor beta chains drawn from one sample of a study of blood T cell repertoires in COVID-19. Sequenced by immunoSEQ multiplex PCR; TCRdb stores in-frame clones only, minus some. Of over 200,000 clones listed, around 86% were seen once; the top ten hold 4% to 5.5%. The sequencing input was peripheral blood. These receptors all stem from a human donor in a cohort sampled during active COVID-19. The CDR3 runs from the conserved cysteine through the conserved F or W. The D gene is left open where the match is weak. Rows may omit the clone size; those that give it use once, few, many or a size class.

-	TRBJ1-2	-	TRBV6-5	CASSSPQETRLGYTF	TGTGCCAGCAGTTCCCCACAAGAAACCAGGCTTGGCTACACCTTC
-	TRBJ2-2	-	TRBV4-2	CASSHPQANTGELFF	TGTGCCAGCAGCCATCCCCAGGCGAACACCGGGGAGCTGTTTTTT
-	TRBJ1-4	-	TRBV11-2	CASSLDLRTNEKLFF	TGTGCCAGCAGCTTAGATCTCCGGACTAATGAAAAACTGTTTTTT
-	TRBJ2-7	TRBD2	TRBV7-8	CASSREVPGLANAYEQYF	TGTGCCAGCAGCCGAGAGGTTCCGGGACTAGCGAATGCCTACGAGCAGTACTTC
many	TRBJ1-5	TRBD1	TRBV27	CASSARGSNQPQHF	TGTGCCAGCAGTGCCAGGGGGAGCAATCAGCCCCAGCATTTT
-	TRBJ2-7	TRBD1	TRBV19	CASLGQGLYEQYF	TGTGCCAGTCTCGGACAGGGCCTCTACGAGCAGTACTTC
-	TRBJ1-1	-	TRBV21-1	CASSPSEAFF	TGTGCCAGCAGCCCCTCCGAAGCTTTCTTT
-	TRBJ2-2	-	TRBV19	CASSLPYGVHTGELFF	TGTGCCAGTAGCCTGCCGTATGGAGTTCACACCGGGGAGCTGTTTTTT
-	TRBJ2-7	TRBD2	TRBV15	CATSRGLAGGPGYEQYF	TGTGCCACCAGCAGGGGACTAGCGGGAGGGCCTGGGTACGAGCAGTACTTC
many	TRBJ2-7	TRBD2	TRBV6-2/TRBV6-3	CASSYSMAGAYEQYF	TGTGCCAGCAGTTACTCGATGGCGGGAGCCTACGAGCAGTACTTC
-	TRBJ2-5	-	TRBV5-4	CASSLPTSRVEETQYF	TGTGCCAGCAGCTTGCCAACTAGTAGGGTTGAAGAGACCCAGTACTTC
once	TRBJ2-1	TRBD2	TRBV19	CASSSFPGLAGGSEQFF	TGTGCCAGTAGTAGCTTCCCGGGACTAGCGGGAGGAAGTGAGCAGTTCTTC
-	TRBJ2-7	TRBD1	TRBV18	CASSQRTGGRDEQYF	TGTGCCAGCTCACAAAGGACAGGGGGTCGCGACGAGCAGTACTTC
once	TRBJ2-7	-	TRBV5-6	CASSFGQGGSYEQYF	TGTGCCAGCAGCTTCGGGCAGGGGGGCTCCTACGAGCAGTACTTC
few	TRBJ2-2	TRBD2	TRBV5-4	CASSFGLAGGSGELFF	TGTGCCAGCAGCTTTGGACTAGCGGGAGGTTCTGGGGAGCTGTTTTTT
-	TRBJ1-5	-	TRBV3-1/TRBV3-2	CASSPRGSNQPQHF	TGTGCCAGCAGCCCCCGGGGGAGCAATCAGCCCCAGCATTTT
-	TRBJ2-7	-	TRBV6-2/TRBV6-3	CASSYGGSTDEQYF	TGTGCCAGCAGTTACGGCGGTTCGACCGACGAGCAGTACTTC
-	TRBJ1-1	-	TRBV9	CASSVAGATNTEAFF	TGTGCCAGCAGCGTAGCTGGGGCAACGAACACTGAAGCTTTCTTT
-	TRBJ2-5	-	TRBV15	CATSGVQDYWGETQYF	TGTGCCACCAGCGGAGTACAGGACTACTGGGGGGAGACCCAGTACTTC
-	TRBJ1-2	TRBD1	TRBV6-7	CASRTGQGRVRDYGYTF	TGTGCCAGCAGAACGGGACAGGGTCGGGTCCGAGACTATGGCTACACCTTC
-	TRBJ2-3	TRBD1	TRBV7-3	CASSRQGGSTDTQYF	TGTGCCAGCAGCCGACAGGGCGGGAGCACAGATACGCAGTATTTT
-	TRBJ1-6	-	TRBV28	CASSFINSPLHF	TGTGCCAGCAGTTTCATTAATTCACCCCTCCACTTT
-	TRBJ1-1	-	TRBV6-5	CASSYSPGQMNTEAFF	TGTGCCAGCAGTTACTCCCCAGGACAGATGAACACTGAAGCTTTCTTT
-	TRBJ1-2	TRBD1	TRBV7-9	CASTPPGTANYGYTF	TGTGCCAGCACCCCCCCCGGGACAGCTAACTATGGCTACACCTTC
once	TRBJ2-3	-	TRBV10-3	CAISEWTVTDTQYF	TGTGCCATCAGTGAGTGGACAGTTACAGATACGCAGTATTTT
-	TRBJ2-7	-	TRBV28	CASSLVGTSLREQYF	TGTGCCAGCAGTTTAGTAGGAACCAGCCTGAGGGAGCAGTACTTC
-	TRBJ2-1	TRBD2	TRBV28	CASSSSAGGNSYNEQFF	TGTGCCAGCAGTTCCTCAGCGGGAGGAAACTCCTACAATGAGCAGTTCTTC
-	TRBJ2-5	-	TRBV15	CATSYKNRARETQYF	TGTGCCACCAGCTATAAGAACAGGGCAAGGGAGACCCAGTACTTC
-	TRBJ1-1	-	TRBV6-6	CASSPRQMAEAFF	TGTGCCAGCAGCCCCAGGCAAATGGCTGAAGCTTTCTTT
-	TRBJ1-3	-	TRBV21-1	CASSKGQDGNTIYF	TGTGCCAGCAGCAAAGGACAGGATGGAAACACCATATATTTT
-	TRBJ2-3	TRBD2	TRBV2	CAITTSGTDTQYF	TGTGCCATCACGACTAGCGGCACAGATACGCAGTATTTT
-	TRBJ2-3	-	TRBV6-2/TRBV6-3	CASTPYAGSTDTQYF	TGTGCCAGCACCCCATATGCAGGAAGCACAGATACGCAGTATTTT
-	TRBJ1-1	TRBD1	TRBV19	CASSIDPGQGLETFF	TGTGCCAGTAGTATAGATCCGGGACAGGGACTGGAAACTTTCTTT
-	TRBJ2-7	TRBD2	TRBV25-1	CASRRGVHEQYF	TGTGCCAGCAGGCGGGGGGTCCACGAGCAGTACTTC
-	TRBJ2-1	TRBD1	TRBV2	CASSRGTGGGYEQFF	TGTGCCAGCAGCCGAGGGACAGGGGGCGGATACGAGCAGTTCTTC
once	TRBJ1-1	-	TRBV4-3	CASSQDLAGKEAFF	TGCGCCAGCAGCCAAGACTTAGCAGGGAAGGAAGCTTTCTTT
once	TRBJ1-2	-	TRBV18	CASSPLDRSYGYTF	TGTGCCAGCTCACCATTGGACAGATCCTATGGCTACACCTTC
-	TRBJ1-1	TRBD1	TRBV7-3	CASSLGGTGNTEAFF	TGTGCCAGCAGCTTAGGGGGGACAGGGAACACTGAAGCTTTCTTT
once	TRBJ1-1	-	TRBV9	CASSGYNTEAFF	TGTGCCAGCAGCGGTTATAACACTGAAGCTTTCTTT
-	TRBJ1-2	TRBD1	TRBV2	CASSGTGGNYGYTF	TGTGCCAGCAGTGGGACAGGGGGTAACTATGGCTACACCTTC
-	TRBJ1-3	-	TRBV30	CAWSAYSGISGNTIYF	TGTGCCTGGAGTGCGTACTCAGGAATCTCTGGAAACACCATATATTTT
-	TRBJ2-1	TRBD2	TRBV4-3	CASSQAGLAGVNEQFF	TGCGCCAGCAGCCAAGCCGGGCTAGCGGGAGTGAATGAGCAGTTCTTC
-	TRBJ2-2	TRBD1	TRBV5-1	CASSSGGLNTGELFF	TGCGCCAGCAGCTCAGGGGGCTTGAACACCGGGGAGCTGTTTTTT
-	TRBJ2-7	-	TRBV7-3	CASSLNPPLSYEQYF	TGTGCCAGCAGCTTAAATCCCCCCTTATCCTACGAGCAGTACTTC
-	TRBJ2-7	-	TRBV28	CASSTPGSPGDEQYF	TGTGCCAGCAGTACGCCCGGGTCGCCCGGGGACGAGCAGTACTTC
once	TRBJ2-7	TRBD2	TRBV4-3	CASSTGLAVSYEQYF	TGCGCCAGCAGCACGGGACTAGCGGTTTCCTACGAGCAGTACTTC
-	TRBJ2-7	-	TRBV18	CASSPVQGEQYF	TGTGCCAGCTCCCCAGTACAGGGCGAGCAGTACTTC
-	TRBJ1-5	TRBD1	TRBV16	CASCDRGNQPQHF	TGTGCCAGCTGCGACAGGGGCAATCAGCCCCAGCATTTT
-	TRBJ1-5	TRBD1	TRBV19	CASSTQYRGSSNQPQHF	TGTGCCAGTAGTACCCAATACAGGGGCTCGAGCAATCAGCCCCAGCATTTT
-	TRBJ2-3	TRBD2	TRBV7-3	CASSLSGTKVAQYF	TGTGCCAGCAGCCTCTCCGGGACTAAGGTGGCGCAGTATTTT
-	TRBJ2-7	TRBD1	TRBV28	CASSSPLGQTYEQYF	TGTGCCAGCAGTTCACCCCTGGGACAGACCTACGAGCAGTACTTC
-	TRBJ2-5	TRBD1	TRBV5-1	CASSRGGAETQYF	TGCGCCAGCAGCAGAGGGGGCGCCGAGACCCAGTACTTC
-	TRBJ2-3	-	TRBV3-1/TRBV3-2	CASSQGLAPPDTQYF	TGTGCCAGCAGCCAGGGACTTGCTCCTCCAGATACGCAGTATTTT